The rows below give T cell receptor beta chains drawn from one sample of a study of T cell changes during pregnancy in multiple sclerosis. TCRdb's table, derived via immunoSEQ multiplex PCR, lists solely in-frame clones and lacks some. The sample records tens of thousands of clones, under 95% being singletons. Sequenced here: peripheral blood, sampled in the second trimester of pregnancy. Receptor source: a female donor in good health, enrolled as a control in a pregnancy study. CDR3s include the opening cysteine and the closing phenylalanine or tryptophan. D genes are given only for firm matches. Not all rows give a size; the values are once, few, many and, for expanded clones, a class.

D gene	clone size	V gene	J gene	CDR3 protein	CDR3 DNA
NA	NA	TRBV11-3	TRBJ2-7	CASSLGGPPYEQYF	TGTGCCAGCAGCTTAGGGGGCCCTCCCTACGAGCAGTACTTC
NA	NA	TRBV28	TRBJ2-5	CASSLSTKGETQYF	TGTGCCAGCAGTCTATCTACAAAGGGGGAGACCCAGTACTTC
NA	NA	TRBV6-1	TRBJ2-3	CASSTAGGEDTQYF	TGTGCCAGCAGCACAGCGGGCGGTGAAGATACGCAGTATTTT
NA	NA	TRBV28	TRBJ2-7	CASSPGYEQYF	TGTGCCAGCAGTCCCGGCTACGAGCAGTACTTC
TRBD1	NA	TRBV7-6	TRBJ1-6	CASSLGLRGKRGSPLHF	TGTGCCAGCAGCTTAGGGCTCAGGGGGAAGCGTGGCTCACCCCTCCACTTT
TRBD1	once	TRBV7-9	TRBJ2-7	CASSPGQTYEQYF	TGTGCCAGCAGCCCGGGACAGACCTACGAGCAGTACTTC
TRBD2	NA	TRBV7-7	TRBJ2-2	CASSSGLAGGSRTGELFF	TGTGCCAGCAGCTCGGGACTAGCGGGGGGGTCGAGGACCGGGGAGCTGTTTTTT
TRBD1	once	TRBV6-1	TRBJ1-1	CASRDPTGFGTEAFF	TGTGCCAGCAGGGACCCGACAGGGTTTGGCACTGAAGCTTTCTTT
TRBD2	once	TRBV7-2	TRBJ2-1	CASSLVAGGGNEQFF	TGTGCCAGCAGCTTAGTAGCGGGGGGCGGTAATGAGCAGTTCTTC
TRBD1	once	TRBV11-3	TRBJ2-1	CASKAGGYNEQFF	TGTGCCAGCAAAGCAGGGGGCTACAATGAGCAGTTCTTC
NA	NA	TRBV6-5	TRBJ1-1	CASSYNGLAFF	TGTGCCAGCAGTTACAACGGGTTGGCTTTCTTT
TRBD1	NA	TRBV18	TRBJ1-1	CASSQDRGNTEAFF	TGTGCCAGCTCACAGGACAGGGGAAACACTGAAGCTTTCTTT
TRBD2	NA	TRBV7-2	TRBJ2-5	CASSLVRLAEETQYF	TGTGCCAGCAGCTTAGTTAGACTAGCGGAAGAGACCCAGTACTTC
NA	NA	TRBV30	TRBJ1-1	CAWSSGGAVNTEAFF	TGTGCCTGGAGCTCGGGGGGCGCCGTGAACACTGAAGCTTTCTTT
NA	NA	TRBV6-5	TRBJ2-7	CASTPGGVTYEQYF	TGTGCTAGCACCCCCGGCGGAGTTACCTACGAGCAGTACTTC
TRBD2	NA	TRBV18	TRBJ2-3	CASSPSSGSITDTQYF	TGTGCCAGCTCACCATCTAGCGGGAGTATTACAGATACGCAGTATTTT
NA	NA	TRBV27	TRBJ2-7	CASSLSAFSPEQYF	TGTGCCAGCAGTTTATCGGCCTTTTCTCCCGAGCAGTACTTC
NA	NA	TRBV7-6	TRBJ2-7	CASSTPGDEQYF	TGTGCCAGCAGCACTCCAGGGGATGAGCAGTACTTC
NA	few	TRBV5-1	TRBJ1-1	CASSLARNTEAFF	TGCGCCAGCAGCTTGGCCAGGAACACTGAAGCTTTCTTT
NA	NA	TRBV21-1	TRBJ2-7	CASSKGLAGVHEQYF	TGTGCCAGCAGCAAAGGACTAGCGGGAGTCCACGAGCAGTACTTC
TRBD1	NA	TRBV19	TRBJ2-7	CASSIGGQGANEQYF	TGTGCCAGTAGTATAGGTGGACAGGGGGCGAACGAGCAGTACTTC
NA	NA	TRBV30	TRBJ2-4	CAWGQNIQYF	TGTGCCTGGGGCCAAAACATTCAGTACTTC
NA	NA	TRBV19	TRBJ1-1	CASSIVRQLNTEAFF	TGTGCCAGTAGTATAGTTCGACAGCTGAACACTGAAGCTTTCTTT
NA	NA	TRBV20-1	TRBJ2-1	CSARDRTVYFF	TGCAGTGCTAGAGATCGGACAGTATACTTCTTC
NA	once	TRBV6-1	TRBJ2-7	CATNENDGTPSEQYF	TGTGCCACAAACGAGAACGACGGGACTCCATCCGAGCAGTACTTC
NA	NA	TRBV4-3	TRBJ2-7	CASSQGRQSYEQYF	TGCGCCAGCAGCCAAGGGAGGCAGTCCTACGAGCAGTACTTC
TRBD1	NA	TRBV28	TRBJ1-4	CASSLGPGQGASNEKLFF	TGTGCCAGCAGTCTCGGACCGGGACAGGGGGCCTCTAATGAAAAACTGTTTTTT
NA	NA	TRBV6-4	TRBJ1-1	CASSEGAENTEAFF	TGTGCCAGCAGTGAGGGGGCGGAAAACACTGAAGCTTTCTTT
NA	NA	TRBV6-1	TRBJ1-4	CASRKSGQNEKLFF	TGTGCCAGCAGGAAATCCGGACAGAATGAAAAACTGTTTTTT
TRBD2	NA	TRBV27	TRBJ2-5	CASSFSAGVFQETQYF	TGTGCCAGCAGTTTTTCGGCGGGGGTATTCCAAGAGACCCAGTACTTC
TRBD1	NA	TRBV7-2	TRBJ1-4	CASSATGGAREKLFF	TGTGCCAGCAGCGCAACAGGGGGCGCCAGGGAAAAACTGTTTTTT
TRBD1	NA	TRBV5-1	TRBJ1-2	CASSLAGTGNGYTF	TGCGCCAGCAGCTTGGCCGGGACAGGGAATGGCTACACCTTC
TRBD1	NA	TRBV7-9	TRBJ2-7	CASSSRQGFLPYEQYF	TGTGCCAGCAGCTCGCGACAGGGCTTCTTACCCTACGAGCAGTACTTC
TRBD2	NA	TRBV7-9	TRBJ2-5	CASSVISGEETQYF	TGTGCCAGCAGCGTTATTAGCGGGGAAGAGACCCAGTACTTC
NA	once	TRBV12-5	TRBJ2-7	CASARKGGPKDEQYF	TGTGCTAGTGCTAGAAAAGGTGGTCCGAAAGACGAGCAGTACTTC
NA	NA	TRBV27	TRBJ2-7	CASSFTGIYEQYF	TGTGCCAGCAGTTTTACGGGAATCTACGAGCAGTACTTC
NA	NA	TRBV5-1	TRBJ1-6	CASSLGLTNSPLHF	TGCGCCAGCAGCTTGGGACTTACTAATTCACCCCTCCACTTT
TRBD2	NA	TRBV10-3	TRBJ2-1	CAIRLAGGKREQFF	TGTGCCATCCGACTAGCGGGGGGGAAAAGGGAGCAGTTCTTC
NA	NA	TRBV4-2	TRBJ2-7	CASSQGQGGSYEQYF	TGTGCCAGCAGCCAAGGTCAAGGAGGGTCCTACGAGCAGTACTTC
TRBD1	NA	TRBV5-8	TRBJ2-1	CASSPPTGANSYNEQFF	TGTGCCAGCAGCCCACCGACAGGGGCGAACTCCTACAATGAGCAGTTCTTC
TRBD2	NA	TRBV11-2	TRBJ2-1	CASSPGTSYNEQFF	TGTGCCAGCAGTCCAGGGACTAGCTACAATGAGCAGTTCTTC
TRBD1	NA	TRBV10-3	TRBJ1-5	CAISADRSNQPQHF	TGTGCCATCAGTGCGGACAGGAGCAATCAGCCCCAGCATTTT
TRBD2	NA	TRBV7-9	TRBJ2-1	CASELAGVNEQFF	TGTGCCAGCGAACTAGCGGGAGTGAATGAGCAGTTCTTC
TRBD2	NA	TRBV28	TRBJ2-1	CASSLGGTSYNEQFF	TGTGCCAGCAGTTTAGGGGGGACTAGCTACAATGAGCAGTTCTTC
TRBD1	NA	TRBV7-9	TRBJ2-1	CASSPFPGQDNEQFF	TGTGCCAGCAGCCCCTTCCCCGGACAGGACAATGAGCAGTTCTTC
TRBD1	NA	TRBV6-1	TRBJ1-2	CASSGTGGYGYTF	TGTGCCAGCAGCGGGACAGGGGGCTATGGCTACACCTTC
TRBD1	NA	TRBV5-4	TRBJ1-6	CASSLEQGAVNSPLHF	TGTGCCAGCAGCTTGGAGCAGGGGGCGGTAAATTCACCCCTCCACTTT
TRBD1	NA	TRBV5-8	TRBJ1-2	CASSPGQGVTNYGYTF	TGTGCCAGCAGCCCAGGACAGGGAGTGACTAACTATGGCTACACCTTC
TRBD2	NA	TRBV6-5	TRBJ2-7	CATAGLAMGEQYF	TGTGCCACCGCGGGACTAGCGATGGGGGAGCAGTACTTC
NA	NA	TRBV19	TRBJ1-1	CASTPAWRAADTEAFF	TGTGCCAGTACCCCAGCTTGGAGGGCAGCCGACACTGAAGCTTTCTTT
NA	NA	TRBV28	TRBJ2-3	CASRRDGSTGSDTQYF	TGTGCCAGCAGGCGAGACGGTTCGACAGGATCAGATACGCAGTATTTT
NA	NA	TRBV6-1	TRBJ1-5	CASSERQSNQPQHF	TGTGCCAGCAGTGAACGACAGAGCAATCAGCCCCAGCATTTT
TRBD1	NA	TRBV7-9	TRBJ2-1	CASSFGQGVYNEQFF	TGTGCCAGCAGCTTTGGACAGGGGGTGTACAATGAGCAGTTCTTC
TRBD1	NA	TRBV6-6	TRBJ1-2	CASSYSRDRSYGYTF	TGTGCCAGCAGTTACTCACGGGACAGGTCCTATGGCTACACCTTC
NA	NA	TRBV4-1	TRBJ1-1	CASSPTGNTEAFF	TGCGCCAGCAGCCCAACAGGTAACACTGAAGCTTTCTTT